These T cell receptor beta chains were read from a single sample in a study of beta chain features in type 1 diabetes. Clones were read by immunoSEQ multiplex PCR, and TCRdb kept only the in-frame ones, dropping some. Of about 640,000 clones in the sample, 9.5% to 15% were seen once. Material: naive CD4+ T cells from blood. Receptors originate from a man under 40 with type 1 diabetes. Each CDR3 is given without its conserved first and last residue. The D gene is left open where the match is weak. Rows give clone size only sometimes, using once, few, many, or a class for an expanded clone.

J: TRBJ2-7
V: TRBV27
size: .
D: TRBD1
CDR3: ASSLRTGANEQY

J: TRBJ2-1
V: TRBV6-6
size: .
D: TRBD1
CDR3: ASSSRTGVNEQF

J: TRBJ1-5
V: TRBV6-6
size: few
D: .
CDR3: ASSYGQGNQPQH

J: TRBJ2-3
V: TRBV13
size: .
D: TRBD2
CDR3: ASSPRTRVGDTQY

J: TRBJ2-5
V: TRBV11-3
size: few
D: .
CDR3: ASSPVGETQY

J: TRBJ2-7
V: TRBV9
size: .
D: TRBD1
CDR3: ASSVSEDRGQGEQY

J: TRBJ2-5
V: TRBV7-2
size: few
D: .
CDR3: ASSLLFGETQY

J: TRBJ2-2
V: TRBV29-1
size: few
D: .
CDR3: SGRGGVNTGELF

J: TRBJ1-1
V: TRBV7-9
size: few
D: .
CDR3: ASSPENTEAF

J: TRBJ2-6
V: TRBV4-3
size: few
D: .
CDR3: ASSQDQGAVIVSGANVLT

J: TRBJ2-7
V: TRBV5-1
size: .
D: .
CDR3: ASSLGSAAAYEQY

J: TRBJ1-5
V: TRBV15
size: .
D: .
CDR3: ATSRDPRRGENQPQH

J: TRBJ2-3
V: TRBV30
size: few
D: .
CDR3: AWSVRGIKSNTQY

J: TRBJ1-2
V: TRBV5-4
size: .
D: .
CDR3: ASSSGQQNYGYT

J: TRBJ1-6
V: TRBV7-2
size: .
D: .
CDR3: ASSFNNSPLH

J: TRBJ1-6
V: TRBV15
size: .
D: .
CDR3: ATSRDISTDYNSPLH

J: TRBJ2-3
V: TRBV19
size: .
D: .
CDR3: ASTDQRGTDTQY

J: TRBJ1-4
V: TRBV10-3
size: many
D: .
CDR3: AISEQDEKLF

J: TRBJ1-1
V: TRBV9
size: .
D: .
CDR3: ASRPGADPNTEAF

J: TRBJ1-5
V: TRBV25-1
size: few
D: .
CDR3: ASSVGLEQPQH

J: TRBJ1-4
V: TRBV6-1
size: .
D: .
CDR3: ATQGQRGEKLF

J: TRBJ2-1
V: TRBV27
size: once
D: TRBD2
CDR3: ASSSAGLAGGWHEQF

J: TRBJ2-7
V: TRBV5-1
size: few
D: TRBD1
CDR3: ASSLGPGTGDSYEQY